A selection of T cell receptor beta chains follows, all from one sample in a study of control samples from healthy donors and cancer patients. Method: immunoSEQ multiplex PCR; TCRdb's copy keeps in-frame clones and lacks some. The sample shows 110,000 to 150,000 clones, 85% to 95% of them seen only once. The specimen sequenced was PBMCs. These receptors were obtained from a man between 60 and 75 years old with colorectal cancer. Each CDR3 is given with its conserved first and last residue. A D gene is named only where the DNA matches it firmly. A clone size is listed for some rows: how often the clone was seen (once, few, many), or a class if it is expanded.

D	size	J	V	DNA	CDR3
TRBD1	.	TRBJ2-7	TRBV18	TGTGCCAGCTCACCACCCGACAGGGGCGGAAACGAGCAGTACTTC	CASSPPDRGGNEQYF
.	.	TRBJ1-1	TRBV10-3	TGTGCCATCAGTGAGTCGACCGGAGTGGGAACTGAAGCTTTCTTT	CAISESTGVGTEAFF
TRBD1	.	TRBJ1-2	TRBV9	TGTGCCAGCAGCCGCCGGGACAGCACGGGCTACACCTTC	CASSRRDSTGYTF
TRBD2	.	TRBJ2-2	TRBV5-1	TGCGCCAGCAGCTCCGGGACTAGCGGATCCGGGGAGCTGTTTTTT	CASSSGTSGSGELFF
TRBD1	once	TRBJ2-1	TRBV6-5	TGTGCCAGCAGTTACATAGGCGCAGGGGGCAATGAGCAGTTCTTC	CASSYIGAGGNEQFF
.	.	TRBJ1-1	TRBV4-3	TGCGCCAGCAGCCAAGATCCCACGGGGAACACTGAAGCTTTTTTT	CASSQDPTGNTEAFF
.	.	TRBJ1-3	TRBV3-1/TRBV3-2	TGTGCCAGCAGCCCCAGCGGAGGAAACACCATATATTTT	CASSPSGGNTIYF
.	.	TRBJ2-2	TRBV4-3	TGCGCCAGCAGCCAACAGGGGGGGGACACCGGGGAGCTGTTTTTT	CASSQQGGDTGELFF
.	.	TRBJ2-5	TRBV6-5	TGTGCCAGCAGCCACGGGACCGCTCGTCAAGAGACCCAGTACTTC	CASSHGTARQETQYF
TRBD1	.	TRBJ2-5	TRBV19	TGTGCCAGTAGTGGACAGGTCATAGCGACCCAGTACTTC	CASSGQVIATQYF
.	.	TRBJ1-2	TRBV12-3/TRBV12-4	TGTGCCACTAGGGGGGGCGCCGGCTATGGCTACACCTTC	CATRGGAGYGYTF
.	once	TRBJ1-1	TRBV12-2	TGTGCAAGTCGCTTCCAGGGAGGGACTGAAGCTTTCTTT	CASRFQGGTEAFF
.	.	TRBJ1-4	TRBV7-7	TGTGCCAGCAGCCTCGGAAGGACTGAAAAACTGTTTTTT	CASSLGRTEKLFF
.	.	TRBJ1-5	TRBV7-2	TGTGCCAGCAGCTTAGAATATCAGCCCCAGCATTTT	CASSLEYQPQHF
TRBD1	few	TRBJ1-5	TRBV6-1	TGTGCCAGCAGTGAAGGGGCAGGGGGTGGATTGGCCCAGCATTTT	CASSEGAGGGLAQHF
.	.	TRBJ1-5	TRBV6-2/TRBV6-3	TGTGCCAGCAGTACAAGGGAGGGTGATCAGCCCCAGCATTTT	CASSTREGDQPQHF
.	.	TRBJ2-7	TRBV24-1	TGTGCCACCAGGGTCAGCGGGCGTCCCTACGAGCAGTACTTC	CATRVSGRPYEQYF
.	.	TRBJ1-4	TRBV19	TGTGCCAGTAGTATAGATCGGGCCGGAGCAACTAATGAAAAACTGTTTTTT	CASSIDRAGATNEKLFF
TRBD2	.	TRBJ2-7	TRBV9	TGTGCCAGCAGCGTGGGACTAGCCTACAAGCAGTACTTC	CASSVGLAYKQYF
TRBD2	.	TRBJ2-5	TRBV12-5	TGTGCTAGTAGCGGGGCCTTTGGCGGAACCCAGTACTTC	CASSGAFGGTQYF
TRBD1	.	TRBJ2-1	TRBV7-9	TGTGCCAGCAGCTTCCCCCGGGCACAGGGGGCGGGTGAGCAGTTCTTC	CASSFPRAQGAGEQFF
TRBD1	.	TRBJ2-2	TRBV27	TGTGCCAGCAGTCCTCCCGACAGGGGGCACAGCACCGGGGAGCTGTTTTTT	CASSPPDRGHSTGELFF
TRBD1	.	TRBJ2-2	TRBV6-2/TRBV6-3	TGTGCCAGCAGTTACGATGACAGGGGCGCCGGGGAGCTGTTTTTT	CASSYDDRGAGELFF
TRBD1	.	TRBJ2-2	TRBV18	TGTGCCAGCTCTAAACAGGGGCCCTCCTCGAACACCGGGGAGCTGTTTTTT	CASSKQGPSSNTGELFF
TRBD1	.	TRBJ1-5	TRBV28	TGTGCCAGCGGGACCGGGACAGGTATGGTAAATCAGCCCCAGCATTTT	CASGTGTGMVNQPQHF
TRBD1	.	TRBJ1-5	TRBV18	TGTGCCAGCTCACCGACAGGGTCTAGTCAGCCCCAGCATTTT	CASSPTGSSQPQHF
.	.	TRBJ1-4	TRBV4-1	TGCGCCAGCAGCCAAGAGGCCCGGCAGGGAAGAGAAAAACTGTTTTTT	CASSQEARQGREKLFF
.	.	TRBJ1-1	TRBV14	TGTGCCAGCAGCCGAACGGCAGGTTCCACTGAAGCTTTCTTT	CASSRTAGSTEAFF
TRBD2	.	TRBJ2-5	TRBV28	TGTGCCAGCAGTAGCGGGGGGCTAGGTGGGGAGACCCAGTACTTC	CASSSGGLGGETQYF
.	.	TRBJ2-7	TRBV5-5	TGTGCCAGCAGCTTGGATCAGGGCTACGAGCAGTACTTC	CASSLDQGYEQYF
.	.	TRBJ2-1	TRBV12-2	TGTGCAAGTCGCGCCCGCTCCTTAATTTCCCCGAACAATGAGCAGTTCTTC	CASRARSLISPNNEQFF
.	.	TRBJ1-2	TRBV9	TGTGCCAGCAGCGTAGGCAGGGGAGACTATGGCTACACCTTC	CASSVGRGDYGYTF
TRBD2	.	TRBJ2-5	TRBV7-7	TGTGCCAGCAGCCGGGGACTAGCGGGGGGGCAAGAGACCCAGTACTTC	CASSRGLAGGQETQYF
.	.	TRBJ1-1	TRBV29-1	TGCAGCGTCCCTTCGGGGGACGGGAACACTGAAGCTTTCTTT	CSVPSGDGNTEAFF
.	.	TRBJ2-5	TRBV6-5	TGTGCCAGCAGTTACTCGAGGGGGGGCCGTTTGGAGACCCAGTACTTC	CASSYSRGGRLETQYF
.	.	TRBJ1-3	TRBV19	TGTGCCAGTAATCCCAGGGGTTCCGGAAACACCATATATTTT	CASNPRGSGNTIYF
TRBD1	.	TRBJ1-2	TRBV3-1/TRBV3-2	TGTGCCAGCAGCCCTTCAGGACAGGGTGGCTATGGCTACACCTTC	CASSPSGQGGYGYTF
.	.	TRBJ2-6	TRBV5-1	TGCGCCAGCAGCCTGACAGTCTCTGGGGCCAACGTCCTGACTTTC	CASSLTVSGANVLTF
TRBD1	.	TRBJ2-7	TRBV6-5	TGCGCCAGCAGTTCCCCGGGACAGTTTGGCGAGCAGTACTTC	CASSSPGQFGEQYF
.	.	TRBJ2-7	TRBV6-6	TGTGCCAGCAACCGACAGTTTAGTTACGAGCAGTACTTC	CASNRQFSYEQYF
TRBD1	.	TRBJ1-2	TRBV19	TGTGCCAGTAGGAGGGGACAGGGGGCCGGCTACACCTTC	CASRRGQGAGYTF
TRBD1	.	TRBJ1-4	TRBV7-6	TGTGCCAGCAGCCCATCTGGGACAGGGGCTAATGAAAAACTGTTTTTT	CASSPSGTGANEKLFF
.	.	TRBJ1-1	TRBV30	TGTGCCTGTAACAGGGTCGTAGGCACTGAAGCTTTCTTT	CACNRVVGTEAFF
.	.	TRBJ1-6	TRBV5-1	TGCGCCAGCAGCTTGGGAGAACGGGGTTCACCCCTCCACTTT	CASSLGERGSPLHF
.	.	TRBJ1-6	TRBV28	TGTGCCAGCAGAACGCCGTCGGGACCCTTGGCTAATTCACCCCTCCACTTT	CASRTPSGPLANSPLHF
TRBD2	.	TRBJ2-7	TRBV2	TGTGCCAGCAGTGGCGGGGGATGGGGCGAGCAGTACTTC	CASSGGGWGEQYF
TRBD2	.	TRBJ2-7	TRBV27	TGTGCCAGCAGTGCCTCTAGCGGGGATTACCGCTACGAGCAGTACTTC	CASSASSGDYRYEQYF
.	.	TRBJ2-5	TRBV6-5	TGTGCCAGCAGACGCTCAGGCACCACGCAAGAGACCCAGTACTTC	CASRRSGTTQETQYF
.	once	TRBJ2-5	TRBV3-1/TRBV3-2	TGTGCCAGCAGCCCGTTACTCTCCTCCGGGGAGACCCAGTACTTC	CASSPLLSSGETQYF
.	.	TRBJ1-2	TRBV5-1	TGCGCCAGCAGCTTAACAGGATATGGCTACACCTTC	CASSLTGYGYTF
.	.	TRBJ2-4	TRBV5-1	TGCGCCAGCAGGCCAATGGGGGCTGGAGGAGCCAAAAACATTCAGTACTTC	CASRPMGAGGAKNIQYF
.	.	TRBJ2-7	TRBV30	TGTGCCTGGAGTGTCTCGCAGGGCGAGCAGTACTTC	CAWSVSQGEQYF